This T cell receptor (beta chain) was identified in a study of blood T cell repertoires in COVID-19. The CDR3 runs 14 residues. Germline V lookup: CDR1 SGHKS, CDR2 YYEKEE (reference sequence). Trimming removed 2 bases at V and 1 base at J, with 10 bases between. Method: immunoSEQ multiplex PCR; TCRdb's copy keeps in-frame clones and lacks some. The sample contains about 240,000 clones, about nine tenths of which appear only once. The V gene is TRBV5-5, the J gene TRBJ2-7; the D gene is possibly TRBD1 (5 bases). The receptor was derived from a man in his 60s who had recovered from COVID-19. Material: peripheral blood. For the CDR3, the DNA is TGTGCCAGCAGCTTTTGGGGCAGGTCCTACGAGCAGTACTTC. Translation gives CASSFWGRSYEQYF.